The clone carrying this T cell receptor beta chain was observed many times. Its antigen is currently unknown. This sample was taken from a study of Graves' ophthalmopathy and Graves' hyperthyroidism. Amplifying from RNA transcripts, the study obtained TCR beta CDR3 regions. The library came from an HTBI-primed first-round RT-PCR and a second-round multiplex PCR. MiXCR, applied by TCRdb to the multiplex PCR reads, yields one record per CDR3 protein. The data contain more than 550,000 distinct CDR3 sequences, 35% to 45% of them singletons. CDR3 length: 14 amino acids. In germline, CDR1 is PRHDT, CDR2 FYEKMQ (reference sequence). Trimming took off 6 bases at V and 5 bases at J, with 16 bases between the two ends. Ophthalmopathy donors were characterized by moderate-to-severe activity, CAS of at least 3, NOSPECS of at least 4, and duration under 3 months. Overall study results and limits: Appearing in blood as well were most expanded thyroid clonotypes above 0.001 frequency.

The TCR was taken from an adult man with Graves' ophthalmopathy. The sample comprised peripheral blood. The chain couples TRBV13 to TRBJ1-2, with D unclear. CDR3 nucleotides: TGTGCCAGCAGGGCCTTGGGTAGCAGATATGGCTACACCTTC. As protein: CASRALGSRYGYTF.